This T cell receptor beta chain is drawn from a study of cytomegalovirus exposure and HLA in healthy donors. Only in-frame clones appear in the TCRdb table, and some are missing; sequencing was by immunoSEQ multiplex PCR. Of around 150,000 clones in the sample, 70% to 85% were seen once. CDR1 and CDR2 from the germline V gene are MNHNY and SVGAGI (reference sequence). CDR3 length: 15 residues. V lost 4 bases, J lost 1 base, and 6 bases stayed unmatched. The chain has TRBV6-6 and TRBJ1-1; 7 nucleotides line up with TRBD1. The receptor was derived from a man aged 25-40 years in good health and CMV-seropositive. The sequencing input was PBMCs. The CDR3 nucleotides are TGTGCCAGCAGTTTGGGAAGGACAGGGAACACTGAAGCTTTCTTT. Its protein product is CASSLGRTGNTEAFF.